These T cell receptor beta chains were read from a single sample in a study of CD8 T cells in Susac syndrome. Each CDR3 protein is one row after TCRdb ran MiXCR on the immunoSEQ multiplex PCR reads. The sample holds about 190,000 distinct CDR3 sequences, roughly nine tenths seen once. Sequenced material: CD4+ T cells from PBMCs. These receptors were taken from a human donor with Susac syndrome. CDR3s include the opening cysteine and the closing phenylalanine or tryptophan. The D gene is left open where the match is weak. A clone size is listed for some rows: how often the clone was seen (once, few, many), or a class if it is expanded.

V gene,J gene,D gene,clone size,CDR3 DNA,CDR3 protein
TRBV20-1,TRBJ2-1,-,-,TGCAGTGCTAGAGATGGGTTAACGGGACTTTACAATGAGCAGTTCTTC,CSARDGLTGLYNEQFF
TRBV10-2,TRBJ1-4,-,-,TGCGCCAGCAGTGAAGCTAATGAAAAACTGTTTTTT,CASSEANEKLFF
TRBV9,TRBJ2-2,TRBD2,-,TGTGCCAGCAGCGTAGGAAGCGGGAGGGATACCGGGGAGCTGTTTTTT,CASSVGSGRDTGELFF
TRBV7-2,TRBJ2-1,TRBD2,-,TGTGCCAGCAGCTTAGTACTAGCGGGGGATGGCCGAGAGTTCTTC,CASSLVLAGDGREFF
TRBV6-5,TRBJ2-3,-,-,TGTGCCAGCAGTTACGGGGCTACGCAGTATTTT,CASSYGATQYF
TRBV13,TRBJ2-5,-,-,TGTGCCAGGATACAAGAGACCCAGTACTTC,CARIQETQYF
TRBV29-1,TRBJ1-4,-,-,TGCAGCGTCGCGGCTCAGACTAACGATGAAAAACTGTTTTTT,CSVAAQTNDEKLFF
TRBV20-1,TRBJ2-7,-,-,TGCAGTGCTAGGACTACCGAGTTTTACGAGCAGTACTTC,CSARTTEFYEQYF
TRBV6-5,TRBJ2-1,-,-,TGTGCCAGCACCGAATTACAGGGATCTTTCAATGAGCAGTTCTTC,CASTELQGSFNEQFF
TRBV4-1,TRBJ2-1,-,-,TGCGCCAGCAGCCAAGTCGCGGGAATTTCCCATGAGCAGTTCTTC,CASSQVAGISHEQFF
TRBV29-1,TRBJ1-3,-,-,TGCAGCGTTGATCAGGACATTGGCGGAAACACCATATATTTT,CSVDQDIGGNTIYF
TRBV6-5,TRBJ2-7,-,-,TGTGCCAGCAGTCAAGGGGGGGTCAGCTCCTACGAGCAGTACTTC,CASSQGGVSSYEQYF
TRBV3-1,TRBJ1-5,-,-,TGTGCCAGCAGCCAAGAATCCGGACGGAGCAATCAGCCCCAGCATTTT,CASSQESGRSNQPQHF
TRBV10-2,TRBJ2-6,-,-,TGCGCCAGCAGTGAGTCCTGGGGAGTTTCTGGGGCCAACGTCCTGACTTTC,CASSESWGVSGANVLTF
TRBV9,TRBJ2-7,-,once,TGTGCCAGCAGCCCCCAGGGAGGGGGGGGCGGTAACTCCTACGAGCAGTACTTC,CASSPQGGGGGNSYEQYF
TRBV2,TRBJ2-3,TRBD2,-,TGTGCCAGCGTCCAGCGGGAGTCTGATACGCAGTATTTT,CASVQRESDTQYF
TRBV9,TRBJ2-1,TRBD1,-,TGTGCCAGCAGCGCCACAGGGGACAATGAGCAGTTCTTC,CASSATGDNEQFF
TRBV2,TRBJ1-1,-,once,TGTGCCAGCAGGAGGACTCAATTGAACACTGAAGCTTTCTTT,CASRRTQLNTEAFF
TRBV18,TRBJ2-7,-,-,TGTGCCAGCTCCCAAACAGGGACTACCTCCTACGAGCAGTACTTC,CASSQTGTTSYEQYF
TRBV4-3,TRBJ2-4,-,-,TGCGCCAGCAGCCAAGTCAGTATCTTAGCCAAAAACATTCAGTACTTC,CASSQVSILAKNIQYF
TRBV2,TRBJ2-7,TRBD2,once,TGTGCCAGCAGTGAAGGGGCTAGCGGGAGGGCCTGGTCGTACGAGCAGTACTTC,CASSEGASGRAWSYEQYF
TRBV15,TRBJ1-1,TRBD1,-,TGTGCCACCAGCAGAAGGACAGGGGGTGAAGCTTTCTTT,CATSRRTGGEAFF
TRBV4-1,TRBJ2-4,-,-,TGCGCCAGCAGCCAAGATCCTCGGGCAGGGGCATTTATTCTTAAGGCCAAAAACATTCAGTACTTC,CASSQDPRAGAFILKAKNIQYF
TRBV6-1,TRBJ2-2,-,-,TGTGCCAGCAGCCCCCTCAGCTGGGAGCTGTTTTTT,CASSPLSWELFF
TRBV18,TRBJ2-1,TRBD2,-,TGTGCCAGCTCATCGACTAGCGATAGCTCCTACAATGAGCAGTTCTTC,CASSSTSDSSYNEQFF
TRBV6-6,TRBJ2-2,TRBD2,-,TGTGCCAGCAGTCCCGGGGGACTAGCCGTCACCGGGGAGCTGTTTTTT,CASSPGGLAVTGELFF
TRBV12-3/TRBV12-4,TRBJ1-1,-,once,TGTGCCAGCAGTTTAGGTGGCGGAGAGAACACTGAAGCTTTCTTT,CASSLGGGENTEAFF
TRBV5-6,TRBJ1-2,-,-,TGTGCCAGCAGTACAACCGGGCCAAGGAGTGGCTACACCTTC,CASSTTGPRSGYTF
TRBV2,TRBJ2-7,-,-,TGTGCCAGCAGTTATACCTACGAGCAGTACTTC,CASSYTYEQYF
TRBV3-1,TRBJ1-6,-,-,TGTGCCAGCAGCCAGACGTGGGACGGGGATTCACCCCTCCACTTT,CASSQTWDGDSPLHF
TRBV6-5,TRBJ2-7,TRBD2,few,TGTGCCAGCAGTTACGGCGGGGGGGTTTACGAGCAGTACTTC,CASSYGGGVYEQYF
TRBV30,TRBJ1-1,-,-,TGTGCCTGGGCCACGAACATGAACACTGAAGCTTTCTTT,CAWATNMNTEAFF
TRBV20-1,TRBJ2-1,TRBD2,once,TGCAGTGCTGTCGACCGGGGACTAGCGGGAGGTACCGCCTACAATGAGCAGTTCTTC,CSAVDRGLAGGTAYNEQFF
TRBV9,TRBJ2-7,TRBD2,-,TGTGCCAGCAGCGTAGGTAGCGGGAGTTACTACGAGCAGTACTTC,CASSVGSGSYYEQYF
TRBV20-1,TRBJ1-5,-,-,TGCAGTGCTGACGAAGACAGCTTTAGCAATCAGCCCCAGCATTTT,CSADEDSFSNQPQHF